Below, 5 T cell receptor beta chains from the same sample are listed, as sequenced in a study of T cell responses to AZD1222 COVID-19 vaccine. Method: immunoSEQ multiplex PCR; TCRdb's copy keeps in-frame clones and lacks some. Of fewer than 150,000 clones in the sample, approximately 89% were seen once. The sequencing here drew on peripheral blood, taken 28 days after the second AZD1222 dose. These receptors all come from an adult who received the AZD1222 COVID-19 vaccine.

The chain recombines TRBV19 with TRBJ2-7, with D perhaps given as TRBD1 or TRBD2 (7 bases each). Germline CDR1 LNHDA, CDR2 SQIVND (reference sequence). CDR3 length: 11 residues. CDR3 bases: TGTGCAGCGGGACAGCTGTACGAGCAGTACTTC. Translating it yields CAAGQLYEQYF.

The J gene is TRBJ2-7, the V gene TRBV28, with unresolved D. V lost 2 bases, J lost 2 bases, and 4 bases lay in between. CDR1 is MDHEN and CDR2 is SYDVKM in the germline V gene. CDR3 length equals 12 residues. The CDR3 region has the DNA TGTGCCAGCAGTTTAAACACCTACGAGCAGTACTTC. Translating gives CASSLNTYEQYF.

V is TRBV29-1 and J is TRBJ1-2; the D is unclear. V lost 6 bases and J lost 0, with 11 bases in between. Germline-derived CDR1 and CDR2 are SQVTM and ANQGSEA. The CDR3 has 13 residues. The CDR3, as DNA: TGCAGCGTAACCGAGACACCTAACTATGGCTACACCTTC. Amino acids: CSVTETPNYGYTF.

This rearrangement joins TRBV25-1 to TRBJ2-7; 8 bases line up with TRBD1. The CDR3 contains 16 residues. V lost 5 bases, J lost 0 bases, and 9 bases stayed unmatched. Germline-derived CDR1 and CDR2 are MGHDK and SYGVNS. CDR3 residues: CASSTLGQASSYEQYF. The CDR3 DNA follows: TGTGCCAGCAGTACCTTGGGACAGGCGAGCTCCTACGAGCAGTACTTC.

V is TRBV19 and J is TRBJ1-3; D gene uncertain. V dropped 7 bases and J dropped 1 base, with 17 bases sitting between them. This CDR3 comprises 16 residues. Germline CDR1 is LNHDA and CDR2 is SQIVND (reference sequence). The CDR3 DNA follows: TGTGCCAGTATCCCCCCCTACGTGGGGTCTGGAAACACCATATATTTT. This sequence encodes CASIPPYVGSGNTIYF.